Shown below are 12 T cell receptor beta chains from a single sample sequenced in a study of blood T cell repertoires in COVID-19. TCRdb's table, derived via immunoSEQ multiplex PCR, lists solely in-frame clones and lacks some. This table holds roughly 140,000 clones, approximately 86% found once. Sequences were obtained from peripheral blood. The receptors were gathered from a man between 70 and 80 years old with acute or convalescent COVID-19.

This clone was recorded once. The rearrangement joins TRBV13 to TRBJ2-7; the match to TRBD1 covers 10 bases. With V trimmed by 5 bases and J by 2 bases, 3 bases remained unmatched. The CDR3 extends over 14 amino acids. CDR1 and CDR2 from the germline V gene are PRHDT and FYEKMQ (reference sequence). As DNA, the CDR3 is TGTGCCAGCAGCCGCGGACAGGGGGCCTACGAGCAGTACTTC. It encodes CASSRGQGAYEQYF.

This clone was observed a handful of times. The rearrangement uses TRBV10-2 and TRBJ2-7; 13 bases map to TRBD2. The CDR3 has 13 amino acids. Losses at the gene ends were 6 bases for V and 4 bases for J; bases not matched to a gene: 0. Germline V gene sequence: CDR1 WSHSY, CDR2 SAAADI. The CDR3: CASRTSGGYEQYF. CDR3 DNA sequence: TGCGCCAGCAGGACTAGCGGGGGGTACGAGCAGTACTTC.

The chain couples TRBV7-2 to TRBJ1-4; unclear D gene. This CDR3 has 13 amino acids. The V gene lost 6 bases and the J gene lost 8 bases, with 13 bases spanning the gap. Germline CDR1 SGHTA, CDR2 FQGNSA. Written as DNA, the CDR3 is TGTGCCAGCAGTACGGGTCCCGGGGAAAAACTGTTTTTT. Translating it yields CASSTGPGEKLFF.

This chain uses TRBV6-5 with TRBJ2-7, with 10 bases identical to TRBD1. Germline CDR1 is MNHEY and CDR2 is SVGAGI. The CDR3 runs 14 residues. The junction had 7 bases not matched to a gene; V was cut back by 6 bases and J by 5 bases. CDR3 nucleotides: TGTGCCAGCAGAGCGGGACAGGGGAGGAACGAGCAGTACTTC. Translated: CASRAGQGRNEQYF.

The chain links TRBV19 to TRBJ2-1, with 7 bases lining up with TRBD2. V trimming: 3 bases; J trimming: 3 bases; junction bases outside the gene matches: 8. CDR1 is LNHDA and CDR2 is SQIVND in the germline V gene (reference sequence). The CDR3 is 16 residues long. The CDR3 sequence: CASSMERGSGYNEQFF. The CDR3, as DNA: TGTGCCAGTAGTATGGAGCGGGGTAGCGGCTACAATGAGCAGTTCTTC.

V and J are TRBV6-1 and TRBJ1-2, with a possible D match to TRBD1 (5 bases). Trimming took 0 bases from V and 2 from J, leaving 13 bases between them. Germline V lookup: CDR1 MNHNS, CDR2 SASEGT. This CDR3 spans 16 amino acids. Here the CDR3 reads CASSEARTGGNYGYTF. The CDR3 region has the DNA TGTGCCAGCAGTGAAGCGCGAACAGGTGGAAACTATGGCTACACCTTC.

V and J are TRBV27 and TRBJ2-1, with 10 bases that match TRBD1. Germline trimming cut 6 bases from V and 6 bases from J; bases unmatched to any gene: 8. Per germline, CDR1 MNHEY and CDR2 SMNVEV (reference sequence). CDR3 length equals 15 residues. CDR3 amino acids: CASSPAGQGFNEQFF. CDR3 nucleotides: TGTGCCAGCAGCCCCGCGGGACAGGGGTTCAATGAGCAGTTCTTC.

The rearrangement uses TRBV18 and TRBJ2-2, with D maybe TRBD2 (5 bases). The CDR3 sequence is 15 residues long. Germline V gene lookup returns CDR1 KGHSH and CDR2 LQKENI. V lost 3 bases to trimming and J lost 0 bases, with 8 bases between them. CDR3 sequence reads: CASSPPGTNTGELFF. CDR3 DNA: TGTGCCAGCTCACCGCCGGGGACGAACACCGGGGAGCTGTTTTTT.

The chain carries TRBV6-1 and TRBJ1-6; 7 positions agree with TRBD1. Per germline, CDR1 MNHNS and CDR2 SASEGT. The CDR3 contains 15 residues. J was trimmed by 7 bases and V by 2 bases; bases with no gene match: 5. CDR3 loop: CASSEQGVGNSPLHF. In nucleotides, the CDR3 is TGTGCCAGCAGTGAACAGGGGGTGGGGAATTCACCCCTCCACTTT.

CDR3 loop: CASSSQGPNTGELFF. The CDR3, as DNA: TGCGCCAGCAGCTCACAGGGGCCGAACACCGGGGAGCTGTTTTTT. This sequence joins TRBV5-1 and TRBJ2-2, with 7 bases fitting TRBD1. The V and J ends lost 3 bases and 0 bases, in that order; junction bases with no gene match: 2. Germline-derived CDR1 and CDR2 are SGHRS and YFSETQ. This CDR3 has 15 residues.

This clone has only a few counts. The chain joins TRBV19 to TRBJ2-2, with 8 bases fitting TRBD2. The CDR3 is made up of 16 amino acids. V lost 4 bases, J lost 7 bases, and 11 bases stayed unmatched. From germline, CDR1 is LNHDA and CDR2 SQIVND (reference sequence). The CDR3 DNA follows: TGTGCCAGTAGTACGTATGGGACTAGTATTATCGGGGAGCTGTTTTTT. This codes for CASSTYGTSIIGELFF.

This CDR3 is CAISPTSGGTLHTQYF. For the CDR3, the DNA is TGTGCCATCAGTCCGACTAGCGGGGGGACGCTCCATACGCAGTATTTT. The rearrangement links TRBV10-3 to TRBJ2-3; 13 bases fit TRBD2. The J segment lost 7 bases and the V segment lost 5 bases, leaving 9 bases of the junction unmatched. Germline V gene data show CDR1 as ENHRY and CDR2 as SYGVKD. The CDR3 has 16 residues.